This T cell receptor beta chain derives from a study of blood T cell repertoires in COVID-19. Overall study context: The cDNA or gDNA used as material had been derived from T cells, B-cell-depleted T cells, or PBMCs.

Germline CDR1 KGHSH, CDR2 LQKENI. The V gene lost 3 bases and the J gene lost 1 base, with 18 bases spanning the gap. There are 17 residues in the CDR3. Under the authors' procedure: Nucleated cell number was recorded as an estimate derived from reference gene primer amplification. TCRdb's table, derived via immunoSEQ multiplex PCR, lists solely in-frame clones and lacks some. Clone size and the V and J calls come from that table; the DNA yielded D and trimming. The sample records roughly 500,000 clones, roughly nine tenths being singletons. The sequenced material came from peripheral blood. The receptor was derived from a man younger than 35 with COVID-19, enrolled during active disease. The genes are TRBV18 and TRBJ1-1; no firm D call. CDR3 protein: CASSPSPYRQPNTEAFF. The CDR3 nucleotides are TGTGCCAGCTCACCCTCTCCCTATAGACAACCGAACACTGAAGCTTTCTTT.